Sequencing of this TCR beta chain was carried out in a study of vaccination and CD4 T cells after COVID-19. Study as a whole: The authors exposed cells to overlapping spike peptides derived from SARS-CoV-2, HCoV-NL63, HCoV-OC43 and HCoV-229E. The study, taken as a whole, reports: Convalescent patients' clones that were vaccine-specific were spike mono-reactive in 304 of 307 cases.

The assay that was used to sequence DNA from cultured CD4+ T cells was the Oncomine TCR Beta short-read assay. Extraction of genomic DNA was performed on cultured CD4+ T cells. TCRdb reprocessed the PCR reads via MiXCR and lists one record per CDR3 protein. The sample shows some 3,900 distinct CDR3 sequences, around 45% of them seen only once. Stated treatment: roughly ten-day PBMC culture with coronavirus spike peptide pools or control peptides (ViraFEST assay). About this clonotype: Its target is unknown.

Between the trimmed V and J ends, which lost 4 bases and 5 bases, there was a span of 12 bases. Germline CDR1 SGHTA, CDR2 FQGNSA. The CDR3 consists of 14 residues. This sequence joins TRBV7-2 and TRBJ1-5; D perhaps matches TRBD1 (5 bases). This sequence was found in a human donor who had recovered from COVID-19. The sequenced sample was CD4+ T cells from blood, cultured in vitro. CDR3 protein: CASSSRDGYQPQHF. DNA for the CDR3: TGTGCCAGCAGCTCCCGGGACGGTTATCAGCCCCAGCATTTT.